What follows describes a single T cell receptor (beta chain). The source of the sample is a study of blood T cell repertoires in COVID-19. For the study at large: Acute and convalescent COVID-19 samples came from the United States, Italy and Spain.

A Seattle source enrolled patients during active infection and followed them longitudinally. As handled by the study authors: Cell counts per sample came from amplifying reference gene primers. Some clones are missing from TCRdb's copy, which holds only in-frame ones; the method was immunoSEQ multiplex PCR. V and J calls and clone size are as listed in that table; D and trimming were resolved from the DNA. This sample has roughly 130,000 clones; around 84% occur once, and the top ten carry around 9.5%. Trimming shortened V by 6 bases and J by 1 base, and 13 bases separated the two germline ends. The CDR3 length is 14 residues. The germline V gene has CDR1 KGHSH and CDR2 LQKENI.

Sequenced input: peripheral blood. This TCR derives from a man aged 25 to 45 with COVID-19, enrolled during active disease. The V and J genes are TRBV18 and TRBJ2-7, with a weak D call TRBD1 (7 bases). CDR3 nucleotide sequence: TGTGCCAGCTCGCGGGGACAGTCGTCCTACGAGCAGTACTTC. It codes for CASSRGQSSYEQYF.